What follows describes a single TCR beta chain. Survey-level immunoSEQ sequencing profiled the TCR beta repertoire. Clones were sequenced by immunoSEQ multiplex PCR, and TCRdb holds only the in-frame ones, with some missing. The data hold some 68,000 clones, with around 93% observed a single time. The germline CDR1 and CDR2 sequences are GTSNPN and SVGIG (reference sequence). Trimming shortened V by 2 bases and J by 11 bases, and 13 bases separated the two germline ends. The CDR3 spans 12 residues. The rearrangement joins TRBV30 to TRBJ2-1; D is uncertain. This receptor was obtained from a man in his forties with rheumatoid arthritis. The sample was PBMCs. The CDR3 DNA sequence: TGTGCCTGGAGTCAGGCTTGGATTAAGCAGTTCTTC. This encodes CAWSQAWIKQFF.